This TCR beta chain derives from a study of human T cells and chemical hapten exposure. Study-level information: A roughly 2 cm by roughly 2 cm inner upper arm patch received 2% DPC for sensitization.

CDR1 and CDR2 (germline): SQVTM, ANQGSEA. Trimming cost V 7 bases and J 6 bases; bases outside gene matches: 8. The CDR3 consists of 13 residues. Time point noted: patch test 1, 2 weeks after DPC sensitization. Treatment described: therapeutic diphenylcyclopropenone sensitization with weekly scalp DPC. Blood draws came before every patch-test application. TCRdb redid the calling of the RACE reads with MiXCR, one entry per CDR3 protein. The table lists approximately 82,000 distinct CDR3 sequences, 8% to 11% of them singletons, with 2% to 2.5% in the top ten. This clonotype was detected a few times. The sequence was obtained from a man aged 40-49 years with alopecia areata. Some clones in this sample may be carry-over from other donors' samples. The V gene is TRBV29-1, the J gene TRBJ1-1; 10 bases are shared with TRBD1. The sequencing here drew on whole blood, taken in connection with sensitization to the hapten diphenylcyclopropenone (DPC). The CDR3 DNA reads TGCAGCGCACGACAGGGGGCGAGGGCTGAAGCTTTCTTT. It yields the protein CSARQGARAEAFF.